Below, 16 T cell receptor beta chains from the same sample are listed, as sequenced in a study of blood T cell repertoires in COVID-19. Clones were read by immunoSEQ multiplex PCR, and TCRdb kept only the in-frame ones, dropping some. The sample lists about 94,000 clones, around 74% occurring once. The specimen was peripheral blood. All receptors derive from an older man with COVID-19, enrolled during active disease.

The chain joins TRBV29-1 to TRBJ2-1, with TRBD1 as a possible D gene (6 bases). The V and J ends lost 0 bases and 0 bases respectively, with 12 bases between them. CDR1 and CDR2 from the germline V gene are SQVTM and ANQGSEA. The CDR3 contains 16 residues. CDR3 in DNA: TGCAGCGTTGAAGATAGTAGGGGGAGCTCCTACAATGAGCAGTTCTTC. Residues: CSVEDSRGSSYNEQFF.

This clone turned up a few times. This chain connects TRBV27 to TRBJ1-6; TRBD1 is a possible D gene (6 bases). Looked up from germline, CDR1 is MNHEY and CDR2 is SMNVEV (reference sequence). The V and J ends lost 7 bases and 7 bases respectively, with 11 bases between them. CDR3 length equals 13 residues. The CDR3 DNA is TGTGCCAGCATAGACAGGCCGAATTCACCCCTCCACTTT. It translates to CASIDRPNSPLHF.

This chain connects TRBV7-2 to TRBJ2-5, with 11 bases aligning to TRBD2. V trimming: 2 bases; J trimming: 5 bases; junction bases outside the gene matches: 4. CDR1 and CDR2 from the germline V gene are SGHTA and FQGNSA. This CDR3 contains 15 residues. The CDR3 DNA is TGTGCCAGCAGCTTACTAGCGGGGGGAGGGGAGACCCAGTACTTC. This gives the protein CASSLLAGGGETQYF.

This clone was observed a few times. For the CDR3, the DNA is TGTGCCAGCAGCTTAATGGCCACAGATACGCAGTATTTT. Its protein is CASSLMATDTQYF. The chain is built from TRBV7-3 and TRBJ2-3, with D hard to call. Trimming took off 1 base at V and 2 bases at J, with 4 bases between the two ends. The germline gives CDR1 SGHTA, CDR2 FQGTGA. The CDR3 extends over 13 amino acids. The entire variable domain, with the rest obtained from reference TRBV7-3 and TRBJ2-3, is as follows: GAGVSQTPSNKVTEKGKYVELRCDPISGHTALYWYRQSLGQGPEFLIYFQGTGAADDSGLPNDRFFAVRPEGSVSTLKIQRTERGDSAVYLCASSLMATDTQYFGPGTRLTVL.

This clone was recorded a few times. The chain couples TRBV5-1 to TRBJ2-3; 11 bases are a match to TRBD2. Germline V gives CDR1 SGHRS, CDR2 YFSETQ. V lost 6 bases and J lost 4; bases outside the gene matches: 7. The CDR3 sequence is 15 residues long. CDR3 loop: CASTALAGGSDTQYF. The CDR3 DNA sequence: TGCGCCAGCACCGCCTTAGCGGGAGGGTCAGATACGCAGTATTTT.

This chain connects TRBV7-2 to TRBJ2-1; 11 bases map to TRBD2. With 6 bases clipped from V and 2 bases from J, the junction kept 6 bases outside the gene matches. The CDR3 runs to 16 residues. Per the germline V gene, CDR1 is SGHTA and CDR2 is FQGNSA. The chain's CDR3 is CASSFPLAGAYNEQFF. As DNA, the CDR3 is TGTGCCAGCAGTTTTCCACTAGCGGGAGCCTACAATGAGCAGTTCTTC.

The chain combines TRBV7-2 with TRBJ2-1; 7 bases map to TRBD2. J gave up 3 bases and V 5 bases, and 7 bases lay outside the gene matches. Germline CDR1 and CDR2: SGHTA and FQGNSA. The CDR3 consists of 15 residues. In DNA, the CDR3 is TGTGCCAGCAGCCGGCGGAGCGGGAACTACAATGAGCAGTTCTTC. Residues: CASSRRSGNYNEQFF.

This chain uses TRBV4-1 with TRBJ1-5; the D is unclear. Trimming stripped 2 bases from V and 0 bases from J, with 5 bases between. This CDR3 spans 14 amino acids. The germline V gene has CDR1 MGHRA and CDR2 YSYEKL. As DNA, the CDR3 is TGCGCCAGCAGCCAAACAGCTAGCAATCAGCCCCAGCATTTT. Its translation: CASSQTASNQPQHF.

The genes are TRBV29-1 and TRBJ1-5; 9 bases line up with TRBD1. V lost 7 bases and J lost 9; bases outside the gene matches: 7. Germline V gene sequence: CDR1 SQVTM, CDR2 ANQGSEA. The CDR3 has 12 residues. In nucleotides, the CDR3 is TGCAGCGGCCGGGACAGGGATTCGCCCCAGCATTTT. Its protein is CSGRDRDSPQHF. Full variable domain (outside the CDR3, taken from reference TRBV29-1 and TRBJ1-5): SAVISQKPSRDICQRGTSLTIQCQVDSQVTMMFWYRQQPGQSLTLIATANQGSEATYESGFVIDKFPISRPNLTFSTLTVSNMSPEDSSIYLCSGRDRDSPQHFGDGTRLSIL.

The DNA of the CDR3 is TGTGCCAGCAGTGAAGAAATGGGGGGGTCTGGAAACACCATATATTTT. It codes for CASSEEMGGSGNTIYF. The rearrangement links TRBV2 to TRBJ1-3; possible D gene TRBD1, 5 bases. Trimming shortened V by 1 base and J by 1 base, and 11 bases separated the two germline ends. The CDR3 consists of 16 residues. CDR1 is SNHLY and CDR2 is FYNNEI in the germline V gene.

The V gene is TRBV5-1, the J gene TRBJ1-5; D perhaps matches TRBD1 (5 bases). Deletions cut 5 bases from V and 5 bases from J, with 14 bases between. The CDR3 length is 14 residues. CDR1 is SGHRS, CDR2 YFSETQ, per germline. Here the CDR3 reads CASRSIPGHQPQHF. DNA of the CDR3: TGCGCCAGCAGGTCGATCCCAGGGCATCAGCCCCAGCATTTT.

DNA of the CDR3: TGTGCCAGCAGCTTTCACCTGGAGCGAACGGAGGAGGAAGAGACCCAGTACTTC. Its protein product is CASSFHLERTEEEETQYF. This chain joins TRBV7-2 and TRBJ2-5, with D possibly being TRBD2 (5 bases). This CDR3 spans 18 amino acids. The ends were cut back, 3 bases at V and 3 bases at J, with 23 bases in the middle. Germline V CDR1 and CDR2: SGHTA, FQGNSA.

V is TRBV3-1 (or the pseudogene TRBV3-2) and J is TRBJ2-1; TRBD2 matches 10 bases. Germline V CDR1 and CDR2: LGHDT, YNNKEL (reference sequence). The CDR3 runs to 16 residues. The V and J ends lost 5 bases and 3 bases, in that order; junction bases with no gene match: 7. The CDR3 region is CASSTPGLAVYNEQFF. The DNA for the CDR3 is TGTGCCAGCAGCACCCCAGGACTAGCGGTCTACAATGAGCAGTTCTTC.

The chain joins TRBV4-1 to TRBJ1-3; 7 bases line up with TRBD1. The CDR3 contains 16 residues. Germline V gene lookup returns CDR1 MGHRA and CDR2 YSYEKL. After removal of 4 bases from V and 0 bases from J, the junction contained 6 bases not matched to a gene. In DNA, the CDR3 is TGCGCCAGCAGCCGCTTACAGGGGACCTCTGGAAACACCATATATTTT. Translated: CASSRLQGTSGNTIYF.

The chain has TRBV7-3 and TRBJ1-1; the D gene is possibly TRBD1 (5 bases). The V and J ends lost 3 bases and 0 bases respectively, with 5 bases between them. Germline CDR1 and CDR2: SGHTA and FQGTGA. This CDR3 comprises 13 residues. The CDR3 DNA reads as TGTGCCAGCAGCTTGGACATGAACACTGAAGCTTTCTTT. Amino acids: CASSLDMNTEAFF.

The V call is TRBV5-1, the J call TRBJ2-3, with 8 nucleotides matching TRBD2. The CDR3 has 15 residues. The ends lost 4 bases at V and 1 base at J; junction bases unmatched: 5. Germline CDR1 reads SGHRS; CDR2 reads YFSETQ. The CDR3 region is CASSVTSAGTDTQYF. CDR3 coding DNA: TGCGCCAGCAGCGTGACTAGCGCCGGCACAGATACGCAGTATTTT.